This T cell receptor beta chain is from a study of T cells after posttransplantation cyclophosphamide. This clone was counted only a few times. This CDR3 is built from 15 residues. With 5 bases clipped from V and 3 bases from J, the junction kept 5 bases outside the gene matches. Germline loops: CDR1 SGHDT, CDR2 YYEEEE. This table comes from immunoSEQ multiplex PCR, and its TCRdb copy is limited to in-frame clones, with some not included. The sample carries approximately 45,000 clones, about 90% recorded once. The rearrangement links TRBV5-6 to TRBJ2-2; TRBD1 matches at 9 bases. Sample: PBMCs. This receptor was identified in a woman in her fifties or sixties in good health and a related stem cell transplant donor. The DNA for the CDR3 is TGTGCCAGCAGTTTCGACAGGGGGGACACCGGGGAGCTGTTTTTT. Its translation: CASSFDRGDTGELFF.